This T cell receptor beta chain was sequenced for a study of control samples from healthy donors and cancer patients. Germline V gives CDR1 MDHEN, CDR2 SYDVKM. This CDR3 comprises 13 residues. V was clipped by 7 bases and J by 8 bases, with 15 bases between them. Profiling relied on immunoSEQ multiplex PCR, and the TCRdb table lists in-frame clones only, not all of them. The repertoire holds 90,000 to 150,000 clones, with around nine tenths as singletons. This sequence joins TRBV28 and TRBJ2-1, with D perhaps being TRBD1 or TRBD2 (5 bases each). Input material: blood. The TCR sequence derives from a man in his thirties or forties in good health. The CDR3 loop is CASKGDLGDEQFF. As DNA, the CDR3 is TGTGCCAGCAAGGGAGACTTAGGGGATGAGCAGTTCTTC.